This T cell receptor (beta chain) stems from a study of shared clonotypes between healthy human individuals. Overall study: Serving as donors were a couple of women and three men, whose ages spanned 18 to 49.

Study-level results: Generation of non-shared clonotypes was less probable than generation of clonotypes shared by all four donors.

When replicate PCRs were run on sorted subsets, they used 200 ng DNA, some 30,000 T cell genomes. Generated by immunoSEQ multiplex PCR, the TCRdb table keeps only in-frame clones and is missing some. The sample includes a few million clones, approximately 90% of them seen just once. In the case of this clone: Its cognate antigen is unknown.

The specimen was naive CD4+ T cells from PBMCs. This sample's subset: CD45RA+ positively selected. The receptor was derived from a young man in good health. Some clones in this sample may be carry-over from other donors' samples.

The CDR3 nucleotides are TGTGCCAGTAGTATAGGCCCTAGATCAGATACGCAGTATTTT. This encodes CASSIGPRSDTQYF. The chain uses TRBV19 and TRBJ2-3; D is undetermined. The V and J ends lost 1 base and 4 bases respectively, with 9 bases between them. Germline CDR1 LNHDA, CDR2 SQIVND (reference sequence). This CDR3 contains 14 residues.